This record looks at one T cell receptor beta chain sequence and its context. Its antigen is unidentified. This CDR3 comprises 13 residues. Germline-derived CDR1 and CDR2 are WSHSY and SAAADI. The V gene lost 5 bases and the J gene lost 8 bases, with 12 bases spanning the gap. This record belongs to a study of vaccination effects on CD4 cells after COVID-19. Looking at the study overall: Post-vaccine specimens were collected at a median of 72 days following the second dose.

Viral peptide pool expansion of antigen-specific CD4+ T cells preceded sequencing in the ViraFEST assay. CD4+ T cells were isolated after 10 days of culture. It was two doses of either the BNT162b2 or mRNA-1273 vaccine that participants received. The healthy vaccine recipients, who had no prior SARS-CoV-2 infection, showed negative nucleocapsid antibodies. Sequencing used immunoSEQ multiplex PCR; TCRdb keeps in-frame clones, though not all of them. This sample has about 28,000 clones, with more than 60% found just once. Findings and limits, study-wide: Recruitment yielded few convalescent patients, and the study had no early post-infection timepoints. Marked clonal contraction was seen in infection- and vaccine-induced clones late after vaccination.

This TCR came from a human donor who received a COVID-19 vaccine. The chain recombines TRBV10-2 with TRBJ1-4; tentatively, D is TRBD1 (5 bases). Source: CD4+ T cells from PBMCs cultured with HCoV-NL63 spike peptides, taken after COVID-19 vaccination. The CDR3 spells CASSPGTREKLFF. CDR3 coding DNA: TGCGCCAGCAGTCCCGGGACTCGGGAAAAACTGTTTTTT.